This T cell receptor beta chain came from a study of early T cells in non-severe SARS-CoV-2 infection. Study-level information: It was bulk RNA from unsorted whole blood that was sequenced, and the chains were unpaired. Whole-study results and caveats: Matches to VDJdb favored anti-spike CD8 responses and missed private and CD4 specificities.

V lost 4 bases, J lost 3 bases, and 10 bases lay in between. CDR3 size: 13 residues. The germline gives CDR1 SGHTA, CDR2 FQGNSA. cDNA molecules, individually, were tagged with unique molecular identifiers. TCRdb re-called the 5' RACE reads through MiXCR, storing one row per CDR3 protein. The sample records about 49,000 distinct CDR3 sequences, approximately 10% being singletons. This clonotype has just a few counts. Its specificity is unknown. Source material: whole blood. The chain has TRBV7-2 and TRBJ2-7, with a weak D call TRBD2 (6 bases). The TCR comes from an adult who was a healthcare worker with PCR-confirmed SARS-CoV-2 infection or an uninfected control (not recorded which). The CDR3 loop reads CASSSGTYYEQYF. CDR3 bases: TGTGCCAGCAGCTCAGGGACTTACTACGAGCAGTACTTC.